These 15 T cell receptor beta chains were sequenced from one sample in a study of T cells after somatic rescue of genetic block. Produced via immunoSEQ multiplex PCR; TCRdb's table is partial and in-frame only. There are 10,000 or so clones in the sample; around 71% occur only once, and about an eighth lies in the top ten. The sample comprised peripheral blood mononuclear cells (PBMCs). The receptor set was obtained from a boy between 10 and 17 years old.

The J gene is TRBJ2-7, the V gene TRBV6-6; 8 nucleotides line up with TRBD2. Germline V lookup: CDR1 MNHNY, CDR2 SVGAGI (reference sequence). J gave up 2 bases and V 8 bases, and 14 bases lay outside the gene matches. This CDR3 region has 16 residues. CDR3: CASHRGGGTYTYEQYF. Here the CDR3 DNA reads TGTGCCAGCCATCGGGGGGGAGGTACCTACACCTACGAGCAGTACTTC.

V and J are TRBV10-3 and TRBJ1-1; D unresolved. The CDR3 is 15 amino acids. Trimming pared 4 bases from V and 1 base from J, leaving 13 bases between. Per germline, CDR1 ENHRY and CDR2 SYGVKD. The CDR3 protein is CAISALATGNTEAFF. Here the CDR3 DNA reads TGTGCCATCAGTGCCTTAGCCACGGGGAACACTGAAGCTTTCTTT.

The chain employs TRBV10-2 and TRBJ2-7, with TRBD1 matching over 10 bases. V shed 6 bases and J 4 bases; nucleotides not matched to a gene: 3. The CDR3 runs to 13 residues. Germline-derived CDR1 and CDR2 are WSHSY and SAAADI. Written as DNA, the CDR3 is TGCGCCAGCAGAGGGACAGGGGTTTACGAGCAGTACTTC. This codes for CASRGTGVYEQYF.

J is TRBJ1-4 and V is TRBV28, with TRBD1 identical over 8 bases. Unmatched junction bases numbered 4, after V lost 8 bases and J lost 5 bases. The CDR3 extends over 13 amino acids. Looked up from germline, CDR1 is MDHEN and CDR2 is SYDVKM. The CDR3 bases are TGTGCCAGCGGACAGGGCGCCAATGAAAAACTGTTTTTT. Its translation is CASGQGANEKLFF.

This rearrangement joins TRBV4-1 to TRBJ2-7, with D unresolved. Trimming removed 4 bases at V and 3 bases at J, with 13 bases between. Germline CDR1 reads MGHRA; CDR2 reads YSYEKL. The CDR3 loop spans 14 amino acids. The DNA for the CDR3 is TGCGCCAGCAGCCGCCACCAGGATTTCTACGAGCAGTACTTC. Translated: CASSRHQDFYEQYF.

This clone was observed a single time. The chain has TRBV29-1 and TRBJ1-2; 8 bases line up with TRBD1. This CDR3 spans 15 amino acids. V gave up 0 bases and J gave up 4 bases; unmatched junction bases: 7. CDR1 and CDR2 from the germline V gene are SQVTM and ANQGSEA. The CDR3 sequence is CSVEDQDRGFYGYTF. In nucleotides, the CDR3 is TGCAGCGTTGAAGATCAAGACAGGGGTTTCTATGGCTACACCTTC.

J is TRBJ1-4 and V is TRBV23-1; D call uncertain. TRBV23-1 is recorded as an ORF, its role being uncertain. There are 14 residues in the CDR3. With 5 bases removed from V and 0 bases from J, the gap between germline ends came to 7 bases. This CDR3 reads CASSSATTNEKLFF. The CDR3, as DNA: TGCGCCAGCAGTTCGGCTACAACTAATGAAAAACTGTTTTTT.

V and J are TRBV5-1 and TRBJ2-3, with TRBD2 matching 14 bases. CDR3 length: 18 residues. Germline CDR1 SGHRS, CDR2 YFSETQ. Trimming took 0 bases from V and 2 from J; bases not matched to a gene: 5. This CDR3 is CASSLGGLAGGLTDTQYF. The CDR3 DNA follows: TGCGCCAGCAGCTTGGGAGGACTAGCGGGGGGTCTCACAGATACGCAGTATTTT.

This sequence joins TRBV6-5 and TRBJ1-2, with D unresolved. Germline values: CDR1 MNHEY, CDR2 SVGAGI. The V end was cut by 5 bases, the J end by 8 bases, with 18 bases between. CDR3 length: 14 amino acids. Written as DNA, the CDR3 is TGTGCCAGCAGTGCCTCGTGGGTTGTAAAAGGCTACACCTTC. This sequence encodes CASSASWVVKGYTF.

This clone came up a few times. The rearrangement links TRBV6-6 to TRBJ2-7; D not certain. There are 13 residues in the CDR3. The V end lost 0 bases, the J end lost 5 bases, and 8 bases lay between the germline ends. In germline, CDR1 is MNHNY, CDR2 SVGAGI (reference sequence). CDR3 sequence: CASSYSLGDEQYF. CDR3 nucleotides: TGTGCCAGCAGTTACTCCCTCGGCGACGAGCAGTACTTC.

As DNA, the CDR3 is TGTGCCAGCAGCTGGTCTTCTAATGAGCAGTTCTTC. Translating gives CASSWSSNEQFF. V is TRBV7-8 and J is TRBJ2-1; D call uncertain. Germline-derived CDR1 and CDR2 are SGHVS and FQNEAQ. V gave up 4 bases and J gave up 7 bases, with 8 bases separating them. The CDR3 contains 12 residues.

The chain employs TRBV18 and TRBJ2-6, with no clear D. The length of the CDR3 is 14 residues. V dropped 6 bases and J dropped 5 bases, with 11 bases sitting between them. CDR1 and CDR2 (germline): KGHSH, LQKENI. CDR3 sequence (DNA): TGTGCCAGCTCTTTACAAAGTCGGGCCAACGTCCTGACTTTC. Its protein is CASSLQSRANVLTF.

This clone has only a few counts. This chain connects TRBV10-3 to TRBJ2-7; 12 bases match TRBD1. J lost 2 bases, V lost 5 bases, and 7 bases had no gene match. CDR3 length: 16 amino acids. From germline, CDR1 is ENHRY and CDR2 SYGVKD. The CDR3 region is CAISYLRDRGPYEQYF. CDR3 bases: TGTGCCATCAGTTATCTCCGGGACAGGGGGCCCTACGAGCAGTACTTC.

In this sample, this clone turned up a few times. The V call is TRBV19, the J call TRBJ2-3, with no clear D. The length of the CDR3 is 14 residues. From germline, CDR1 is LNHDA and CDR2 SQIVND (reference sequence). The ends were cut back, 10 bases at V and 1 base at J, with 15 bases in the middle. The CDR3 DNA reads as TGTGCCACCTCTATCACTTGGGGCACAGATACGCAGTATTTT. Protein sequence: CATSITWGTDTQYF.

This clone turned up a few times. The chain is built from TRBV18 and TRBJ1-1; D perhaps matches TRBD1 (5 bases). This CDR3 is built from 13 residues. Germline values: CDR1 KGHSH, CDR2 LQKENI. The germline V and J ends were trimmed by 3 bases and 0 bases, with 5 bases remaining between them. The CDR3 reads CASSPGLNTEAFF. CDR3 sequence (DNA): TGTGCCAGCTCACCGGGACTGAACACTGAAGCTTTCTTT.